The clone carrying this T cell receptor (beta chain) occurred many times. Its antigen is not identified. The sample belongs to a study of regulatory T cells in long-lasting Graves disease. About the research overall: Persistent Graves' disease denoted over 5 years of antithyroid drugs plus positive TSH receptor antibodies.

This CDR3 is built from 13 residues. The germline gives CDR1 MNHNS, CDR2 SASEGT. After removal of 7 bases from V and 1 base from J, the junction contained 3 bases not matched to a gene. General study findings and limits: Since the sample size was small, accuracy may have been reduced.

Indicated time point: persistent/refractory GD, antithyroid drugs over 5 years with positive TRAb. RNA from PBMCs was the source of the TCR library. TCR beta libraries were built with iRepertoire HTBI primers and Arm-PCR of CDR3 regions. Original processing methods: Sequenced samples collectively carried roughly 60 TRBV and roughly 15 TRBJ segments. TCRdb independently ran MiXCR on the multiplex PCR reads; one entry per CDR3 protein. The V and J calls shown here were made by TCRdb, not taken from the authors' results. Among roughly 500,000 distinct CDR3 sequences listed, 20% to 25% were seen once. This sequence originates from a female donor with Graves disease. Sequences were derived from peripheral blood mononuclear cells (PBMCs), sampled when the disease was refractory, from a patient treated with antithyroid drugs. V is TRBV6-1 and J is TRBJ2-5, with 7 bases fitting TRBD2. CDR3 in DNA: TGTGCCAGCACCGGCGGGGGCCAAGAGACCCAGTACTTC. The encoded protein is CASTGGGQETQYF.